Described below is a single T cell receptor beta chain sequence and its context. What it binds is unknown. The data derive from a study of T cells in localized non-small cell lung cancer. V was pared by 1 base and J by 8 bases, with 3 bases of the junction left unmatched. Germline loops: CDR1 SGHVS, CDR2 FNYEAQ. The CDR3 covers 16 residues. Here immunoSEQ multiplex PCR was the method, and the copy in TCRdb shows in-frame clones only, minus some. This sample has about 28,000 clones, with more than 65% found just once. Study-level results: Clonality of T cells reached its maximum in uninvolved adjacent lung, surpassing tumor.

The source of this sequence is a man aged 40 to 75 with stage III lung adenocarcinoma. The sequences come from peripheral blood mononuclear cells, collected before any cancer treatment. The chain combines TRBV7-6 with TRBJ1-6, with 12 positions matching TRBD1. The CDR3 loop is CASSLEGDRGHSPLHF. DNA of the CDR3: TGTGCCAGCAGCTTAGAGGGGGACAGGGGGCATTCACCCCTCCACTTT.